Listed below are T cell receptor beta chains from one sample, sequenced in a study of OX40 agonist ivuxolimab in advanced cancers. Clones were read by immunoSEQ multiplex PCR, and TCRdb kept only the in-frame ones, dropping some. The sample yields around 84,000 clones, 75% to 95% seen once. The sample here was CD4+ or CD8+ T cells sorted from blood, taken in a trial of the OX40 agonist ivuxolimab. Receptors were obtained from an adult with an advanced solid tumor such as melanoma, head and neck, liver or kidney cancer. The CDR3 runs from the conserved cysteine through the conserved F or W. D genes are given only for firm matches. The size field is filled for only some rows; it gives once, few, many or a size class.

v_gene: TRBV9; j_gene: TRBJ2-5; d_gene: NA; abundance: once; CDR3nt: TGTGCCAGCAGCGTAGGTGAGGGGAGGGAGACCCAGTACTTC; CDR3aa: CASSVGEGRETQYF
v_gene: TRBV27; j_gene: TRBJ2-2; d_gene: NA; abundance: NA; CDR3nt: TGTGCCAGCAGTTTTAAAGCCGGGTCGTCCGGGGAGCTGTTTTTT; CDR3aa: CASSFKAGSSGELFF
v_gene: TRBV2; j_gene: TRBJ2-1; d_gene: NA; abundance: NA; CDR3nt: TGTGCCAGCAGTGAGTTAGGGGCCCGGAACCACAATGAGCAGTTCTTC; CDR3aa: CASSELGARNHNEQFF
v_gene: TRBV6-5; j_gene: TRBJ2-7; d_gene: NA; abundance: NA; CDR3nt: TGTGCCAGCAGTCTTGGTTCCTCCTACGAGCAGTACTTC; CDR3aa: CASSLGSSYEQYF
v_gene: TRBV19; j_gene: TRBJ1-3; d_gene: NA; abundance: NA; CDR3nt: TGTGCCAGTACCGAAATTGCTGGAAACACCATATATTTT; CDR3aa: CASTEIAGNTIYF
v_gene: TRBV6-6; j_gene: TRBJ1-4; d_gene: NA; abundance: NA; CDR3nt: TGTGCCAGCACAAAGGGGGTAACTAATGAAAAACTGTTTTTT; CDR3aa: CASTKGVTNEKLFF
v_gene: TRBV5-8; j_gene: TRBJ2-1; d_gene: TRBD2; abundance: NA; CDR3nt: TGTGCCAGCAGCTTGGCGGGAGGAGCTTACAATGAGCAGTTCTTC; CDR3aa: CASSLAGGAYNEQFF
v_gene: TRBV6-1; j_gene: TRBJ2-7; d_gene: NA; abundance: once; CDR3nt: TGTGCCAGCACTTTTTCAGGGTACGAGCAGTACTTC; CDR3aa: CASTFSGYEQYF
v_gene: TRBV5-1; j_gene: TRBJ1-2; d_gene: NA; abundance: NA; CDR3nt: TGCGCCAGCAGCCAAAGCAGGGCTGGCTACACCTTC; CDR3aa: CASSQSRAGYTF
v_gene: TRBV5-1; j_gene: TRBJ2-3; d_gene: NA; abundance: NA; CDR3nt: TGCGCCAGCAGCTTGGTAGGGGGTGAGGGCACAGATACGCAGTATTTT; CDR3aa: CASSLVGGEGTDTQYF
v_gene: TRBV27; j_gene: TRBJ2-5; d_gene: TRBD1; abundance: NA; CDR3nt: TGTGCCAGCAGTTCTACGACAGGGCTGGGGGAGACCCAGTACTTC; CDR3aa: CASSSTTGLGETQYF
v_gene: TRBV9; j_gene: TRBJ2-2; d_gene: TRBD2; abundance: NA; CDR3nt: TGTGCCAGCAGCGTAGTCAGCGGGGGGTCAACTAACACCGGGGAGCTGTTTTTT; CDR3aa: CASSVVSGGSTNTGELFF
v_gene: TRBV5-1; j_gene: TRBJ2-6; d_gene: NA; abundance: NA; CDR3nt: TGCGCCAGCAGCCGCGCTTCCGGGAGCTCTGGGGCCAACGTCCTGACTTTC; CDR3aa: CASSRASGSSGANVLTF
v_gene: TRBV5-4; j_gene: TRBJ2-3; d_gene: NA; abundance: NA; CDR3nt: TGTGCCAGCAGCCCGACAGCTACTTCCACAGATGCGCAGTATTTT; CDR3aa: CASSPTATSTDAQYF
v_gene: TRBV7-2; j_gene: TRBJ1-3; d_gene: NA; abundance: NA; CDR3nt: TGTGCCAGCAGCTTAGACGTAAGAGACACCATATATTTT; CDR3aa: CASSLDVRDTIYF
v_gene: TRBV6-1; j_gene: TRBJ1-2; d_gene: NA; abundance: NA; CDR3nt: TGTGCCAGCAGGCTGATAGACAGGTTCGGTGGCTACACCTTC; CDR3aa: CASRLIDRFGGYTF
v_gene: TRBV19; j_gene: TRBJ1-2; d_gene: NA; abundance: once; CDR3nt: TGTGCCAGTAGTACCGGGGACATCGGAAACTATGGCTACACCTTC; CDR3aa: CASSTGDIGNYGYTF
v_gene: TRBV5-6; j_gene: TRBJ1-1; d_gene: NA; abundance: NA; CDR3nt: TGTGCCAGCAGCTTACTGTCCGGCCACATGGGGGAAGCTGAAGCTTTCTTT; CDR3aa: CASSLLSGHMGEAEAFF
v_gene: TRBV28; j_gene: TRBJ1-5; d_gene: TRBD1; abundance: NA; CDR3nt: TGTGCCAGCAGTGGACAGGATAATCAGCCCCAGCATTTT; CDR3aa: CASSGQDNQPQHF
v_gene: TRBV5-4; j_gene: TRBJ1-1; d_gene: NA; abundance: NA; CDR3nt: TGTGCCAGCAGCTTGGTGGGGGAGAGGAGGACTGAAGCTTTCTTT; CDR3aa: CASSLVGERRTEAFF
v_gene: TRBV5-6; j_gene: TRBJ2-3; d_gene: NA; abundance: NA; CDR3nt: TGTGCCAGCAGCTTGCAGGGTCGGGGAGATACGCAGTATTTT; CDR3aa: CASSLQGRGDTQYF
v_gene: TRBV28; j_gene: TRBJ1-2; d_gene: NA; abundance: NA; CDR3nt: TGTGCCAGCAGTCCCGCTACCGGGGCCCGCTACACCTTC; CDR3aa: CASSPATGARYTF
v_gene: TRBV7-2; j_gene: TRBJ2-2; d_gene: NA; abundance: NA; CDR3nt: TGTGCCAGCAGCTTAGATGGTATCGGGGAGCTGTTTTTT; CDR3aa: CASSLDGIGELFF
v_gene: TRBV7-6; j_gene: TRBJ2-3; d_gene: NA; abundance: NA; CDR3nt: TGTGCCAGCAGGGCTATAGGGGGCACAGATACGCAGTATTTT; CDR3aa: CASRAIGGTDTQYF
v_gene: TRBV2; j_gene: TRBJ1-5; d_gene: NA; abundance: NA; CDR3nt: TGTGCCAGCAGTCTGGACGGGAATCAGCCCCAGCATTTT; CDR3aa: CASSLDGNQPQHF
v_gene: TRBV11-2; j_gene: TRBJ2-7; d_gene: TRBD2; abundance: NA; CDR3nt: TGTGCCAGCAGCTTGTCCCCGGGAGGGCAGTACTTC; CDR3aa: CASSLSPGGQYF
v_gene: TRBV4-2; j_gene: TRBJ2-7; d_gene: NA; abundance: NA; CDR3nt: TGTGCCAGCAGCCAAGATGCAGCGACAACCTCCTACGAGCAGTACTTC; CDR3aa: CASSQDAATTSYEQYF
v_gene: TRBV28; j_gene: TRBJ1-1; d_gene: TRBD1; abundance: NA; CDR3nt: TGTGCCAGCAGTTCTCATTCGGGACAGCAGAGCACTGAAGCTTTCTTT; CDR3aa: CASSSHSGQQSTEAFF
v_gene: TRBV6-5; j_gene: TRBJ1-5; d_gene: NA; abundance: NA; CDR3nt: TGTGCCAGCAGTTACTCAGGCAGCCCTGCTAATCAGCCCCAGCATTTT; CDR3aa: CASSYSGSPANQPQHF
v_gene: TRBV6-1; j_gene: TRBJ2-3; d_gene: TRBD2; abundance: NA; CDR3nt: TGTGCCAGCAGTGATTTAGCGGGGCGGGGAGATACGCAGTATTTT; CDR3aa: CASSDLAGRGDTQYF
v_gene: TRBV18; j_gene: TRBJ1-4; d_gene: NA; abundance: NA; CDR3nt: TGTGCCAGCTCACGCGAACGGGTTGAACTGTTTTTT; CDR3aa: CASSRERVELFF